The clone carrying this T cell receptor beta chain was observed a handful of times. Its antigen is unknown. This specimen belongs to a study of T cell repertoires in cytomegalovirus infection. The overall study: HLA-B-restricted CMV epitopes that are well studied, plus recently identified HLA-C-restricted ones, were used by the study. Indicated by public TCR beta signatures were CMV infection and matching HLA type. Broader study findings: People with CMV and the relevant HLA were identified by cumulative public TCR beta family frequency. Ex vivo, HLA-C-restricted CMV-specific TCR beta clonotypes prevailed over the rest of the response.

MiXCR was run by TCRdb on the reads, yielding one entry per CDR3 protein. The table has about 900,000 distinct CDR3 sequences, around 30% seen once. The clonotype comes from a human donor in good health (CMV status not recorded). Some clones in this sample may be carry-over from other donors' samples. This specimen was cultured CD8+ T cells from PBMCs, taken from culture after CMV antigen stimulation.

The CDR3 region has the DNA TGTGCCAGCAGCCGCGACAGAGAAAAACTGTTTTTT. Translated, it gives CASSRDREKLFF. The chain couples TRBV7-9 to TRBJ1-4; tentatively, D is TRBD1 (5 bases). The CDR3 totals 12 residues. The V and J ends lost 5 bases and 8 bases respectively, with 9 bases between them. CDR1 is SEHNR, CDR2 FQNEAQ, per germline (reference sequence).